This T cell receptor (beta chain) was captured in a study of T cell repertoires in cytomegalovirus infection. CDR1 and CDR2 from the germline V gene are LNHDA and SQIVND (reference sequence). CDR3 size: 12 residues. Trimming pared 3 bases from V and 6 bases from J, leaving 9 bases between. TCRdb re-called the reads through MiXCR, storing one row per CDR3 protein. The table records 400,000 or so distinct CDR3 sequences, roughly 30% of them present only once. The chain uses TRBV19 and TRBJ2-7; no definite D call. Sample: PBMCs. The clonotype comes from a human donor in good health (CMV status not recorded). Some clones in this sample may be carry-over from other donors' samples. The CDR3 reads CASSMLDGEQYF. The CDR3 DNA sequence: TGTGCCAGTAGTATGTTGGACGGCGAGCAGTACTTC.